What follows are 2 T cell receptor beta chains derived from one specimen sequenced in a study of tumor-infiltrating lymphocytes in primary liver carcinoma. TCR beta cDNA was prepared out of around 460 ng total RNA by means of a constant-region primer. ARM-PCR, slightly modified, supplied the TCR beta libraries through three nested multiplex PCR rounds. The first two PCR rounds used TRBV1-TRBV30 forward primers with a C-beta reverse primer, 10 to 11 cycles each. MiXCR, run by TCRdb on the multiplex PCR reads, gives a single entry per CDR3 protein. The sample consists of over 45,000 distinct CDR3 sequences, just over 70% of them appearing once. Unsorted bulk tissue of roughly 18-32 mg yielded co-extracted RNA and DNA. The specimen sequenced was liver tumor tissue from sampling region 5. Described subset: tumor region T5, tumor centre. The receptors shown here come from a man aged 35-49 years with primary liver carcinoma and hepatitis B virus infection.

A word on this clonotype: The germline gene is not matched at one end of the junction; a read error may be the cause. The V call is TRBV4-2, the J call TRBJ2-1; D not resolved. Germline-derived CDR1 and CDR2 are LGHNA and YNFKEQ. The CDR3 covers 15 residues. CDR3 DNA sequence: TGTGCCAGCAGCCACACAGACGTCTCCTACATTGAGCAGTTCTTC. It is translated as CASSHTDVSYIEQFF.

The chain carries TRBV12-3 or TRBV12-4 and TRBJ2-2; possibly TRBD2 for D (5 bases). V lost 7 bases, J lost 7 bases, and 22 bases lay in between. This CDR3 has 16 residues. The CDR3 sequence: CASISKGRETIGELFF. Written as DNA, the CDR3 is TGTGCCAGCATCAGTAAGGGTCGGGAAACTATCGGGGAGCTGTTTTTT.